This T cell receptor beta chain was identified in a study of blood T cell repertoires in COVID-19. The repertoire was sequenced with immunoSEQ multiplex PCR; TCRdb's copy has only in-frame clones and lacks some. The sample has tens of thousands of clones, roughly 80% seen once. CDR1 is SGDLS, CDR2 YYNGEE, per germline. J was trimmed by 3 bases and V by 3 bases; bases with no gene match: 4. This CDR3 contains 15 residues. Material: peripheral blood. J is TRBJ2-7 and V is TRBV9; 12 nucleotides line up with TRBD2. The source of this sequence is a human donor in a cohort sampled during active COVID-19. CDR3 loop: CASSATSGGFYEQYF. CDR3 DNA: TGTGCCAGCAGCGCCACTAGCGGGGGGTTCTACGAGCAGTACTTC.